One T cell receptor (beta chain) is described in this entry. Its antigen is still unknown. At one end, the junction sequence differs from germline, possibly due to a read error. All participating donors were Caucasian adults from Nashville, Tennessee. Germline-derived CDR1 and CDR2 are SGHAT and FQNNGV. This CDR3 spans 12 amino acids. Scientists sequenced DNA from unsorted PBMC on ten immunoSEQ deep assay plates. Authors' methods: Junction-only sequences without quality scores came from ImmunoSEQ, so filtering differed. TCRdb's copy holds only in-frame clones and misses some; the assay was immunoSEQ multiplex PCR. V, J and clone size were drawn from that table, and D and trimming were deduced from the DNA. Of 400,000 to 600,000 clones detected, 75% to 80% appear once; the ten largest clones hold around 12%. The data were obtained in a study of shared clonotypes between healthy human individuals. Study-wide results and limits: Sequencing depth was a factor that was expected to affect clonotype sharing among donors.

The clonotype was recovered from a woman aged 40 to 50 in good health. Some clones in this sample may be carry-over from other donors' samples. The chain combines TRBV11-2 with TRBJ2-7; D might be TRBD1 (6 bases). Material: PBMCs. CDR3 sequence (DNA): TGTGCCAGCAGCCAGGGGTCATACGGGCAGTACTTC. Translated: CASSQGSYGQYF. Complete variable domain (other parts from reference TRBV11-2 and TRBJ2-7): EAGVAQSPRYKIIEKRQSVAFWCNPISGHATLYWYQQILGQGPKLLIQFQNNGVVDDSQLPKDRFSAERLKGVDSTLKIQPAKLEDSAVYLCASSQGSYGQYFGPGTRLTVT.